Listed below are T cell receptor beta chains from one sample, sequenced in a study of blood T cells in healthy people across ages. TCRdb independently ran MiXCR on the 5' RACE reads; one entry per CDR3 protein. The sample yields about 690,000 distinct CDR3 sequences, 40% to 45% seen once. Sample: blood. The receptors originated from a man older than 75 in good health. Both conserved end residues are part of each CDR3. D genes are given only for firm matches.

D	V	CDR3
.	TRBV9	CASSVGTGVADTQYF
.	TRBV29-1	CSVEEPDRKFYGYTF
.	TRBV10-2	CASREQSQGRNTEAFF
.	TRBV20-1	CSGGKGLTTEAFF
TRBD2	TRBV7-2	CASRPVGREEETQYF
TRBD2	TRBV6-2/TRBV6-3	CASSNPSGGLTDTQYF
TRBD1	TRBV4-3	CASSQDLGQSNEQFF
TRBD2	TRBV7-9	CASSLVAGGEQYF
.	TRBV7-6	CASSLVAADTQYF
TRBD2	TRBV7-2	CASSSQISGRPQEAQYF
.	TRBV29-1	CSAGLQETQYF
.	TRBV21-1	CASSKALGAGSEQFF
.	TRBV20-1	CSARGVSGTEAFF
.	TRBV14	CASSQLTAMGGNTIYF
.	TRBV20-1	CSARRGGSSYEQYF
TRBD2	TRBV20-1	CSARATSGSHNEQYF
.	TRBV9	CASSSLGARTYEQYF
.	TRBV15	CATSRGNLVNTGELFF
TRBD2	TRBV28	CASTLGLAGNEQFF
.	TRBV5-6	CASSLGTAPPETQYF
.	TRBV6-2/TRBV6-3	CASSPDRSGIYEQYF
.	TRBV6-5	CASSSPGPQSTDTQYF
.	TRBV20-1	CSANTGRGPTQYF
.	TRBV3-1	CASSPRDRVNYGYTF
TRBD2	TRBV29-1	CSVDGAGGRGDTQYF
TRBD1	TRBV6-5	CACIDDRGKNYGYTF
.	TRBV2	CASSAGHEKLFF
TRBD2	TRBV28	CASTPPRRASGRQDYEQYF
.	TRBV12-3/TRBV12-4	CASSLERREKLFF
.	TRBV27	CASSRSFSYEQYF
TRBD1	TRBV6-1	CASRADRGRQETQYF
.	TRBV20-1	CSASLTEETQYF
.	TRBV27	CASSARIGSGQYF
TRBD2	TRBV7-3	CASSPKGRESSYNEQFF
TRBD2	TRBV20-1	CSARGSGTIGELFF
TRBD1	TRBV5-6	CASTVGRQGSYEQYF
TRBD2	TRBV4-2	CASSQNTGGPAKNIQYF
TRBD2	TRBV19	CASSMKFGTTQTQYF
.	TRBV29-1	CSVEEAGDFYGYTF
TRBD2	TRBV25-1	CASSDVRGWSYEQYF
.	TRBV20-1	CSAREGAREQYF